The TCR beta chain under discussion was sequenced for a study of shared clonotypes between healthy human individuals (dated by TCRdb to 2020 to 2022). Notes on the research overall: Three men and a couple of women, aged 18 to 49 years, made up the cohort. For each donor, CD4 naive and CD4 memory were each run on three plates, CD8 naive on two plates, and CD8 memory on one plate. Libraries were prepared and TCR repertoires were sequenced by different laboratories using diverse techniques, in order to increase sequencing depth and limit assay-specific biases. Each donor's leukapheresis produced roughly between roughly 0.94 and 9.5 billion PBMCs. Blood TCR repertoires of five healthy adults were deeply sequenced to estimate repertoire size and the extent of clonotype sharing between individuals.

In its sample, this clone was seen a few times. Its antigen is unknown. Per-base quality was not reported, and no clone a single base away is much larger than it. Donors were healthy HIV-negative adults with no recently reported acute infections or vaccinations. All donors were Caucasian adults living in Nashville, Tennessee, USA. CD4+ T cells were enriched by magnetic negative selection; naive cells were then positively selected on CD45RA, and the negative fraction formed the memory subset. After blood collection by leukapheresis, PBMCs were isolated using Ficoll-Histopaque density gradient centrifugation and then cryopreserved in the vapor phase of liquid nitrogen. Purity and quantity of every magnetically sorted T cell population were checked by analytical flow cytometry. From each sorted fraction, genomic DNA was isolated and quantified by UV absorbance on a Nanodrop 2000c. Using the deep immunoSEQ assay, TCR CDR3 regions were amplified from genomic DNA by multiplex PCR. Extracted genomic DNA from each cell subset was distributed evenly across all wells of several immunoSEQ 96-well plates, and each plate was treated as a replicate. For sorted subsets, roughly 200 ng of genomic DNA, equivalent to tens of thousands of T cell genomes, went into each replicate PCR. The purified libraries were quantified using a Qubit 3.0 fluorometer, sized with a Bioanalyzer 2100, and then quantified again using the KAPA Library Quantification kit. Every immunoSEQ 96-well plate was sequenced on a dedicated single-read 150-cycle Illumina NextSeq 550 flow cell. Concerning the study's data processing: Because the immunoSEQ output held only junctional sequences and lacked quality scores, the filtering could not match the filtering applied to full-length reads. To assign V/J genes and CDR3, sequences were annotated using PyIR, a Python wrapper for IgBLAST v1.9, with IMGT germline references. Reads were filtered out if the reads had weak V/J assignments (E-value above 1e-6), no CDR3, stop codons, out-of-frame junctions, or ambiguous translated residues. V3J clonotypes were defined by identical inferred V gene, J gene, and CDR3 amino acid sequence. Percentage overlap between repertoires was computed as shared unique clonotypes divided by the size of the smaller repertoire. RTK rarefaction, the Chao1 estimator, and Recon v2.1 estimates of unobserved clonotypes were used to assess repertoire richness. For all TCRbeta clonotypes obtained by the gDNA method from a few donors, generation probabilities were computed with OLGA. The table was pulled from immuneACCESS by TCRdb, which kept in-frame rearrangements only. Such tables lose some clones; where checked, under half of the loss comes from unresolved V genes, and the rest has no known cause. Clone size and the V and J calls come from that table; the DNA yielded D and trimming. Present in this sample are about 980,000 clones, around 80% of which were seen just once. The ten largest clones add up to over 1.3% of the sample.

The investigation overall reported the following: Larger estimated clonotype richness was generally found for naive subsets than for memory subsets. Higher generation probabilities were observed for clonotypes shared by all four sorted-subset donors than for non-shared clonotypes. About 5% of naive CD4, around 4% of naive CD8, around 2.3% of memory CD4, and 0.35% to 0.4% of memory CD8 clonotypes were shared across four donors. Rarefaction of sorted-subset datasets indicated incomplete sequencing despite the large sequencing depth. Based on pairwise subsampling, the degree of clonotype sharing among donors was expected to be affected by sequencing depth. The small number of donors limited the genetic and exposure-history diversity represented. Sampling was restricted to blood, and TCR repertoires in tissue are likely to differ from TCR repertoires in blood.

CDR1 is given as MNHEY and CDR2 as SMNVEV, both from the germline V gene (reference sequence). The CDR3 covers 18 residues, taking in both the cysteine and the phenylalanine. Just CDR3 DNA is preserved here, 54 bases in frame from base 1. The junction carries 25 bases between V and J, which are trimmed by 6 bases and 2 bases respectively. This clonotype originated in a man aged 18 to 29 in good health. The material sequenced was memory CD4+ T cells sorted from blood. The sample's cell subset or site label, in plain terms: CD45RA-negative fraction. This chain is built from TRBV27 and TRBJ2-5; a tentative D match to TRBD2 spans 7 bases. CDR3 reads: CASSRAKTPGGGQETQYF. The DNA reads as follows: TGTGCCAGCAGCCGAGCAAAGACCCCGGGGGGCGGGCAAGAGACCCAGTACTTC.